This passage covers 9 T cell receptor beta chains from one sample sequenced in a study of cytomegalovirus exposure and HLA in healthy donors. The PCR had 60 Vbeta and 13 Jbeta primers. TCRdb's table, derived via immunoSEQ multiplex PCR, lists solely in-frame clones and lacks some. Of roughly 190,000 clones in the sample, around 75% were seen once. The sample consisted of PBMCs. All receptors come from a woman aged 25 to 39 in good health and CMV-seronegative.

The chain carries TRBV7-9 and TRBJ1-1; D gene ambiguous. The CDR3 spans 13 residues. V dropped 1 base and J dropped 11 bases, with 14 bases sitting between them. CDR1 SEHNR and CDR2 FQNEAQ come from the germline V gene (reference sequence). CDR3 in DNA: TGTGCCAGCAGCTTAGTCGGAGTAGTGGCGGCTTTCTTT. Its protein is CASSLVGVVAAFF.

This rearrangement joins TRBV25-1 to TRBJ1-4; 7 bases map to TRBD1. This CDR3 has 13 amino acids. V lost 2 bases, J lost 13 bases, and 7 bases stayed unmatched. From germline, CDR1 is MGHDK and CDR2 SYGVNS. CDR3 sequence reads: CASSERQGWILFF. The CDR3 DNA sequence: TGTGCCAGCAGTGAACGACAGGGTTGGATACTGTTTTTT.

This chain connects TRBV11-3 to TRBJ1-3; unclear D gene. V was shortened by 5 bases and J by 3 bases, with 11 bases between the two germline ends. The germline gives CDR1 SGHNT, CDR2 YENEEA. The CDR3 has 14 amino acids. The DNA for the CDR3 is TGTGCCAGCAGCCTAGGCGGTGGTGGAAACACCATATATTTT. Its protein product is CASSLGGGGNTIYF.

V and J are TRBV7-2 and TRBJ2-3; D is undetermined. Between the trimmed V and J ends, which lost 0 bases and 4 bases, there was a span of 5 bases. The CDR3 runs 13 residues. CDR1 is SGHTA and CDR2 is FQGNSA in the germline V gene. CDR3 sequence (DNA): TGTGCCAGCAGCTTAGCCTCTCCAGATACGCAGTATTTT. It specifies CASSLASPDTQYF.

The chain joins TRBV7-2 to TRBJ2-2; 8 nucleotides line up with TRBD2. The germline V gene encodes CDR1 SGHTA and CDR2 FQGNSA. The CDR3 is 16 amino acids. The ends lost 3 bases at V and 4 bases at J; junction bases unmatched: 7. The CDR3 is CASSFVGLAVTGELFF. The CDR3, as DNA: TGTGCCAGCAGCTTCGTTGGACTAGCAGTCACCGGGGAGCTGTTTTTT.

CDR3 loop: CASSPGTGEYGYTF. The CDR3 nucleotides read TGTGCCAGCTCACCGGGGACAGGGGAGTATGGCTACACCTTC. The chain recombines TRBV18 with TRBJ1-2, with TRBD1 identical over 10 bases. Trimming took 3 bases from V and 5 from J; bases not matched to a gene: 3. This CDR3 is 14 amino acids long. Per germline, CDR1 KGHSH and CDR2 LQKENI.

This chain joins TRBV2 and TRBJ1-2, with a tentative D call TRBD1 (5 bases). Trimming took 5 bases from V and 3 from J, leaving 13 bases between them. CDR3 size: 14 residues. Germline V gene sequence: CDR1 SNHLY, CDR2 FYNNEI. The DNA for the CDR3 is TGTGCCAGCAGTTTCGGGCGGGGGTACTATGGCTACACCTTC. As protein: CASSFGRGYYGYTF. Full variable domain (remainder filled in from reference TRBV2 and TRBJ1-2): EPEVTQTPSHQVTQMGQEVILRCVPISNHLYFYWYRQILGQKVEFLVSFYNNEISEKSEIFDDQFSVERPDGSNFTLKIRSTKLEDSAMYFCASSFGRGYYGYTFGSGTRLTVV.

CDR3 nucleotide sequence: TGTGCCAGTAGGCCCGGGACAGCATCCTACGAGCAGTACTTC. Translation: CASRPGTASYEQYF. The chain couples TRBV19 to TRBJ2-7; 7 bases fit TRBD1. This CDR3 is 14 amino acids long. CDR1 and CDR2 from the germline V gene are LNHDA and SQIVND (reference sequence). The trim removed 6 bases at V and 1 base at J, leaving 6 bases unmatched.

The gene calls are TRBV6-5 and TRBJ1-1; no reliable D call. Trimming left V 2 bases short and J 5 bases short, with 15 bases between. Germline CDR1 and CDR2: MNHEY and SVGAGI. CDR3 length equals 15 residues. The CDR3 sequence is CASSYVGDSSTEAFF. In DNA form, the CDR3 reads TGTGCCAGCAGTTACGTCGGGGATAGTAGTACTGAAGCTTTCTTT.